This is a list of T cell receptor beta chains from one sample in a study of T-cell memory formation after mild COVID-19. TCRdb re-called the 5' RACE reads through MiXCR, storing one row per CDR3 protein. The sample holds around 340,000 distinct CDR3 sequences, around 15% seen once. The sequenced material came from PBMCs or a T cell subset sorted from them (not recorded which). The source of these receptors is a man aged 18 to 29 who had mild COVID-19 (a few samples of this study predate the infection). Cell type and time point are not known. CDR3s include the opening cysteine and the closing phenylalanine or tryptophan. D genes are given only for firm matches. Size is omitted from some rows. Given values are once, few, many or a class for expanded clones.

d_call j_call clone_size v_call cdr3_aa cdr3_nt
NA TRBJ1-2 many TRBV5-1 CASSLDASGSSGYTF TGCGCCAGCAGCTTGGACGCATCGGGGAGTAGCGGCTACACCTTC
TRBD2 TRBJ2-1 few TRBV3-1 CASSQLGTSTANEQFF TGTGCCAGCAGCCAGTTGGGGACTAGTACGGCCAATGAGCAGTTCTTC
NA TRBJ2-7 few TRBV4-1 CASSIGTTAYEQYF TGCGCCAGCAGCATAGGGACCACCGCCTACGAGCAGTACTTC
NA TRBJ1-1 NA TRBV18 CASSPNEMQNTEAFF TGTGCCAGCTCACCAAATGAGATGCAAAACACTGAAGCTTTCTTT
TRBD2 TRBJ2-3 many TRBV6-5 CASSYSSGVGDTQYF TGTGCCAGCAGTTACTCTAGCGGGGTGGGAGATACGCAGTATTTT
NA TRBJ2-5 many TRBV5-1 CASSLTGIQETQYF TGCGCCAGCAGCTTGACCGGGATACAAGAGACCCAGTACTTC
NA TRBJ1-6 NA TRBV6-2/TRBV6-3 CASSYPWNSPLHF TGTGCCAGCAGTTACCCCTGGAATTCACCCCTCCACTTT
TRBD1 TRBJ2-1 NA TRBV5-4 CASSSPGGISYNEQFF TGTGCCAGCAGCTCACCAGGGGGCATCTCCTACAATGAGCAGTTCTTC
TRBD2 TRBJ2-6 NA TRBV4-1 CASSHPGRAGANVLTF TGCGCCAGCAGCCACCCCGGGAGGGCTGGGGCCAACGTCCTGACTTTC
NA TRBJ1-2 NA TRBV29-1 CSVVVSLYYGYTF TGCAGCGTTGTGGTCAGCTTATACTATGGCTACACCTTC